Listed below are T cell receptor beta chains from one sample, sequenced in a study of response to subunit inactivated influenza vaccine. Each CDR3 protein gets one entry after TCRdb re-called the RT-PCR reads with MiXCR. The repertoire holds hundreds of thousands of distinct CDR3 sequences, with 14% as singletons. Sequencing used PBMCs from blood, obtained about 14 days before vaccination. The receptors here all came from a man between 50 and 59 years old who received an inactivated influenza vaccine. Both conserved end residues are part of each CDR3. D genes are given only for firm matches. Expanded clones get a size class; other rows say once, few or many, or leave the size out.

d_call	clone_size	v_call	j_call	cdr3_aa	cdr3_nt
TRBD1	many	TRBV12-3/TRBV12-4	TRBJ2-7	CASSSLLTGDRYEQYF	TGTGCCAGCAGCTCTCTCCTGACAGGGGATCGGTACGAGCAGTACTTC
.	many	TRBV7-9	TRBJ1-1	CASSLLGEETFF	TGTGCCAGCAGCTTGCTAGGGGAGGAAACTTTCTTT
.	few	TRBV28	TRBJ1-5	CASRSGGGAGQPQHF	TGTGCCAGCAGGTCCGGAGGTGGGGCAGGTCAGCCCCAGCATTTT
.	.	TRBV28	TRBJ1-1	CASSLGLGGTEAFF	TGTGCCAGCAGTTTAGGCCTGGGTGGCACTGAAGCTTTCTTT
TRBD2	few	TRBV20-1	TRBJ2-5	CSADASGLQETQYF	TGCAGTGCAGACGCTAGCGGATTACAAGAGACCCAGTACTTC
.	.	TRBV6-2/TRBV6-3	TRBJ2-2	CASSSRGPGELFF	TGTGCCAGCAGTTCCCGAGGCCCCGGGGAGCTGTTTTTT
.	few	TRBV28	TRBJ1-4	CASSSPAPGGEKLFF	TGTGCCAGCAGTTCCCCCGCCCCCGGGGGTGAAAAACTGTTTTTT
.	.	TRBV20-1	TRBJ2-7	CSARAMRDAYEQYF	TGCAGTGCTAGAGCTATGCGGGATGCTTACGAGCAGTACTTC
TRBD2	few	TRBV6-6	TRBJ2-3	CASSYYSGTSGSSGRRNTQYF	TGTGCCAGCAGTTACTATTCCGGGACTAGCGGGAGTTCGGGGCGGAGGAATACGCAGTATTTT
.	few	TRBV28	TRBJ2-7	CASTAPDYEQYF	TGTGCCAGCACCGCGCCGGACTACGAGCAGTACTTC
TRBD1	.	TRBV12-3/TRBV12-4	TRBJ2-7	CASSSRQGAPEQYF	TGTGCCAGCAGCTCTAGACAGGGGGCCCCCGAGCAGTACTTC
.	.	TRBV3-1	TRBJ1-5	CASSPAQGHQPQHF	TGTGCCAGCAGCCCGGCGCAGGGCCATCAGCCCCAGCATTTT
.	few	TRBV6-2/TRBV6-3	TRBJ1-2	CASRNGRDPFYGYTF	TGTGCCAGCAGAAATGGGAGGGACCCATTCTATGGCTACACCTTC
.	.	TRBV20-1	TRBJ2-2	CSASRSTGELFF	TGCAGTGCCTCTAGGAGCACCGGGGAGCTGTTTTTT
.	few	TRBV11-2	TRBJ1-1	CASSLGWGEAFF	TGTGCCAGCAGCTTAGGGTGGGGTGAAGCTTTCTTT
TRBD1	many	TRBV4-1	TRBJ1-1	CASSQLQGQWNTEAFF	TGCGCCAGCAGCCAACTTCAGGGACAGTGGAACACTGAAGCTTTCTTT
TRBD1	few	TRBV6-1	TRBJ1-5	CASSPGQAFNSNQPQHF	TGTGCCAGCAGTCCGGGACAGGCCTTTAATAGCAATCAGCCCCAGCATTTT
.	many	TRBV12-3/TRBV12-4	TRBJ2-2	CASSLGAGETGELFF	TGTGCCAGCAGTTTAGGTGCAGGGGAGACCGGGGAGCTGTTTTTT
.	few	TRBV20-1	TRBJ2-7	CSASRTGVISEQYF	TGCAGTGCTAGTCGAACGGGAGTTATCAGCGAGCAGTACTTC
.	many	TRBV29-1	TRBJ2-4	CSVEYADLRGNIQYF	TGCAGCGTTGAATATGCGGACCTCAGGGGAAACATTCAGTACTTC
TRBD2	.	TRBV29-1	TRBJ2-1	CSARGGTADSPYNEQFF	TGCAGCGCCCGGGGGGGGACCGCCGATTCACCCTACAATGAGCAGTTCTTC
.	.	TRBV5-5	TRBJ2-3	CASSLAPGLADTQYF	TGTGCCAGCAGCTTGGCCCCAGGGTTAGCAGATACGCAGTATTTT
TRBD1	many	TRBV10-3	TRBJ1-5	CAISESTGFQPQHF	TGTGCCATCAGTGAGTCGACAGGGTTTCAGCCCCAGCATTTT
TRBD1	.	TRBV5-1	TRBJ1-2	CASSFQGDGYTF	TGCGCCAGCAGCTTTCAGGGGGATGGCTACACCTTC
TRBD2	.	TRBV28	TRBJ2-7	CASRNSGGSYEQYF	TGTGCCAGCAGAAATAGCGGGGGAAGCTACGAGCAGTACTTC
.	many	TRBV7-8	TRBJ2-5	CASSLFLAEKETQYF	TGTGCCAGCAGCTTATTTTTGGCAGAAAAAGAGACCCAGTACTTC
TRBD1	few	TRBV29-1	TRBJ2-5	CSARDSPQETQYF	TGCAGCGCACGGGACAGCCCCCAAGAGACCCAGTACTTC
TRBD1	.	TRBV25-1	TRBJ2-7	CASSLQGANEQYF	TGTGCCAGCAGTTTACAGGGGGCGAACGAGCAGTACTTC
.	few	TRBV5-1	TRBJ2-7	CASSFEDGYEQYF	TGCGCCAGCAGCTTTGAGGACGGATACGAGCAGTACTTC
TRBD1	.	TRBV28	TRBJ1-5	CASRDRAGYNQPQHF	TGTGCCAGCAGGGACAGGGCAGGTTATAATCAGCCCCAGCATTTT
TRBD2	many	TRBV20-1	TRBJ2-7	CSARTSGSYEQYF	TGCAGTGCCCGGACTAGCGGCTCCTACGAGCAGTACTTC
.	.	TRBV6-5	TRBJ2-7	CASSYSPDSPREQYF	TGTGCCAGCAGTTACTCCCCGGACTCGCCGCGGGAGCAGTACTTC
.	few	TRBV20-1	TRBJ2-4	CSALRGLAKNIQYF	TGCAGTGCCTTAAGGGGTTTAGCCAAAAACATTCAGTACTTC
TRBD2	.	TRBV2	TRBJ2-7	CASSAGLGSYEQYF	TGTGCCAGCAGTGCCGGACTAGGGAGCTACGAGCAGTACTTC
TRBD1	.	TRBV7-2	TRBJ2-4	CASSLGQDLAKNIQYF	TGTGCCAGCAGCCTTGGACAGGATCTAGCCAAAAACATTCAGTACTTC
.	few	TRBV28	TRBJ2-7	CASRPDSPYEQYF	TGTGCCAGCAGACCCGACAGCCCCTACGAGCAGTACTTC
.	.	TRBV21-1	TRBJ1-2	CASSTTGPNYGYTF	TGTGCCAGCAGCACGACGGGACCTAACTATGGCTACACCTTC
.	few	TRBV5-1	TRBJ1-5	CASSLAGVVGQPQHF	TGCGCCAGCAGCTTGGCCGGGGTAGTAGGTCAGCCCCAGCATTTT
.	.	TRBV12-3/TRBV12-4	TRBJ1-1	CASSPSWTERNTEAFF	TGTGCCAGCAGCCCCTCGTGGACGGAAAGGAACACTGAAGCTTTCTTT
.	.	TRBV5-1	TRBJ2-7	CASSLGTSVSYEQYF	TGCGCCAGCAGCTTGGGGACGTCCGTATCCTACGAGCAGTACTTC
TRBD1	once	TRBV24-1	TRBJ2-1	CATSDTGTGDTWEQFF	TGTGCCACCAGTGATACCGGGACAGGTGATACGTGGGAGCAGTTCTTC
TRBD1	.	TRBV11-2	TRBJ2-7	CASSLGATGVPYEQYF	TGTGCCAGCAGCTTAGGAGCGACAGGGGTCCCCTACGAGCAGTACTTC
.	few	TRBV20-1	TRBJ2-7	CSVPPWDGSSEQYF	TGCAGTGTTCCACCTTGGGATGGCTCCTCCGAGCAGTACTTC
TRBD2	few	TRBV20-1	TRBJ2-1	CSPMAGGPYNEQFF	TGCAGCCCGATGGCGGGAGGGCCCTACAATGAGCAGTTCTTC
TRBD2	.	TRBV7-6	TRBJ2-5	CASSFSTWGGGETQYF	TGTGCCAGCAGCTTTAGCACTTGGGGGGGGGGAGAGACCCAGTACTTC
.	.	TRBV7-6	TRBJ2-1	CASSYTEQGSFYNEQFF	TGTGCCAGCAGCTACACAGAACAGGGATCTTTTTACAATGAGCAGTTCTTC
TRBD2	few	TRBV3-1	TRBJ2-1	CASSQGGLVDEQFF	TGTGCCAGCAGCCAAGGTGGACTAGTGGATGAGCAGTTCTTC
TRBD1	few	TRBV4-3	TRBJ2-5	CASSQGTGRGETQYF	TGCGCCAGCAGCCAAGGGACAGGGCGGGGAGAGACCCAGTACTTC
.	.	TRBV18	TRBJ2-7	CASSPILAGFEQYF	TGTGCCAGCTCACCAATTCTAGCCGGGTTCGAGCAGTACTTC
TRBD1	.	TRBV30	TRBJ1-4	CAWTRTGGSTNEKLFF	TGTGCCTGGACCCGGACAGGGGGATCAACTAATGAAAAACTGTTTTTT
.	few	TRBV5-1	TRBJ1-1	CASSSGHSNTEAFF	TGCGCCAGCAGCTCTGGACATTCGAACACTGAAGCTTTCTTT
.	few	TRBV4-3	TRBJ1-2	CASSPGRGGGYTF	TGCGCCAGCAGCCCGGGTCGGGGTGGTGGCTACACCTTC
TRBD2	.	TRBV12-3/TRBV12-4	TRBJ2-2	CASTDSGGAPGELFF	TGTGCCAGCACAGATAGCGGGGGGGCCCCCGGGGAGCTGTTTTTT
.	many	TRBV20-1	TRBJ2-7	CSARDIGGTYEQYF	TGCAGTGCTAGAGATATTGGAGGAACCTACGAGCAGTACTTC
.	many	TRBV20-1	TRBJ2-1	CSARAPLSGEQFF	TGCAGTGCTAGAGCCCCCCTCTCTGGTGAGCAGTTCTTC
.	few	TRBV4-3	TRBJ2-3	CASSQDLSGSTDTQYF	TGCGCCAGCAGCCAAGATCTAAGCGGAAGCACAGATACGCAGTATTTT
.	.	TRBV18	TRBJ2-7	CASSPSGRGSAAEQYF	TGTGCCAGCTCACCCTCCGGGCGGGGCTCTGCGGCCGAGCAGTACTTC
.	.	TRBV28	TRBJ2-7	CASSLAPGGYEQYF	TGTGCCAGCAGTTTAGCCCCTGGGGGTTACGAGCAGTACTTC
TRBD1	many	TRBV12-3/TRBV12-4	TRBJ1-2	CASSINRGGYGYTF	TGTGCCAGCAGTATTAACAGGGGTGGCTATGGCTACACCTTC